The 30 T cell receptor beta chains reported below all come from one sample, sequenced in a study of blood T cells in healthy people across ages. For the second PCR, which ran for about 7 to 11 cycles, a sample-barcoded 5' primer and a J-beta primer mix were used. A single record per CDR3 protein comes from TCRdb applying MiXCR to the 5' RACE reads. The sample comprises around 1.5 million distinct CDR3 sequences, approximately 42% of which are singletons, and 7% to 9.5% rests with the top ten. Sequences were obtained from blood. Receptors originate from a woman younger than 35 in good health.

This clonotype has a handful of counts. The junction departs from the called germline gene at one end, perhaps through a read error. The genes are TRBV7-9 and TRBJ1-1; D call uncertain. Germline assignment: CDR1 SEHNR and CDR2 FQNEAQ (reference sequence). This CDR3 region has 11 residues. This CDR3 reads CASSLNAEAFF. CDR3 sequence (DNA): TGTGCCAGCAGCTTGAACGCTGAAGCTTTCTTT. The whole variable domain, filled in from reference TRBV7-9 and TRBJ1-1, reads DTGVSQNPRHKITKRGQNVTFRCDPISEHNRLYWYRQTLGQGPEFLTYFQNEAQLEKSRLLSDRFSAERPKGSFSTLEIQRTEQGDSAMYLCASSLNAEAFFGQGTRLTVV.

DNA of the CDR3: TGCGCCAGCAGCTCTGACAGGGGGCCCTACAATGAGCAGTTCTTC. Encoded protein: CASSSDRGPYNEQFF. This sequence joins TRBV5-1 and TRBJ2-1; 10 bases agree with TRBD1. Germline V gene data show CDR1 as SGHRS and CDR2 as YFSETQ. This CDR3 has 15 amino acids. V shed 3 bases, J shed 2 bases, and the junction held 2 bases outside the gene matches.

J is TRBJ1-2 and V is TRBV29-1; D gene ambiguous. The CDR3 covers 13 residues. Between the trimmed V and J ends, which lost 2 bases and 4 bases, there was a span of 11 bases. Per the germline V gene, CDR1 is SQVTM and CDR2 is ANQGSEA. CDR3 region: CSVETGLGYGYTF. CDR3 DNA sequence: TGCAGCGTTGAAACCGGACTAGGCTATGGCTACACCTTC.

The chain joins TRBV20-1 to TRBJ1-5; D is unresolved. V was shortened by 5 bases and J by 4 bases, with 24 bases between the two germline ends. The CDR3 runs to 17 residues. Germline values: CDR1 DFQATT, CDR2 SNEGSKA (reference sequence). CDR3 sequence (DNA): TGCAGTGCTCCCATAACGGGCACACGGGCCTCAAATCAGCCCCAGCATTTT. Amino acids: CSAPITGTRASNQPQHF.

In this sample, this clonotype turned up many times. The gene calls are TRBV7-9 and TRBJ1-5; D remains ambiguous. Trimming stripped 5 bases from V and 6 bases from J, with 8 bases between. Germline-derived CDR1 and CDR2 are SEHNR and FQNEAQ (reference sequence). There are 12 residues in the CDR3. CDR3 DNA: TGTGCCAGCAGCAGTCCTGGTCAGCCCCAGCATTTT. This codes for CASSSPGQPQHF.

The genes are TRBV9 and TRBJ2-1; D is uncertain. There are 16 residues in the CDR3. The germline gives CDR1 SGDLS, CDR2 YYNGEE. Trimming took off 4 bases at V and 0 bases at J, with 14 bases between the two ends. Here the CDR3 reads CASSPTVLSSYNEQFF. Written as DNA, the CDR3 is TGTGCCAGCAGCCCTACAGTTCTAAGCTCCTACAATGAGCAGTTCTTC.

On this clonotype itself: The junction departs from germline at one end; a sequencing error may be responsible. V and J are TRBV7-6 and TRBJ2-3; the match to TRBD2 covers 8 bases. CDR3 length: 16 amino acids. Germline V gene sequence: CDR1 SGHVS, CDR2 FNYEAQ. CDR3 protein: CASSLHGWTSTDTRYF. CDR3 sequence (DNA): TGTGCCAGCAGCTTACATGGGTGGACTAGCACAGATACGCGGTATTTT.

This clonotype was counted ten times or more. CDR3 in amino acids: CASSPLTGGQETQYF. CDR3 bases: TGCGCCAGCAGCCCCCTGACAGGGGGTCAAGAGACCCAGTACTTC. The chain joins TRBV4-1 to TRBJ2-5; TRBD1 matches 9 bases. Trimming removed 4 bases from V and 2 bases from J; junction bases left unmatched: 5. The germline V gene has CDR1 MGHRA and CDR2 YSYEKL. The CDR3 runs to 15 residues.

The rearrangement joins TRBV20-1 to TRBJ2-1; no firm D call. TRBJ2-7 explains the end of the DNA better; the J call may be wrong. Looked up from germline, CDR1 is DFQATT and CDR2 is SNEGSKA (reference sequence). This CDR3 is 11 amino acids long. The CDR3 DNA reads TGCAGTGCTAGACAGGTATCCGAGCAGTACTTC. It specifies CSARQVSEQYF.

The sample holds a few counts of this clonotype. The chain is built from TRBV20-1 and TRBJ2-3; D perhaps matches TRBD1 (5 bases). Looked up from germline, CDR1 is DFQATT and CDR2 is SNEGSKA (reference sequence). CDR3 length equals 17 residues. The ends were cut back, 3 bases at V and 2 bases at J, with 21 bases in the middle. The CDR3 here is CSASSWARERTTDTQYF. In DNA form, the CDR3 reads TGCAGTGCTAGTAGTTGGGCCAGGGAAAGGACCACAGATACGCAGTATTTT.

Only a few counts were recorded for this clonotype. This rearrangement joins TRBV27 to TRBJ2-7, with a tentative D call TRBD2 (6 bases). V was clipped by 5 bases and J by 2 bases, with 16 bases between them. Germline CDR1 MNHEY, CDR2 SMNVEV (reference sequence). This CDR3 has 15 residues. The CDR3 protein is CASSPREIWTYEQYF. CDR3 DNA sequence: TGTGCCAGCAGTCCCCGGGAGATTTGGACCTACGAGCAGTACTTC.

This clonotype was recorded at least ten times. This chain links TRBV5-1 with TRBJ2-4, with TRBD2 matching over 12 bases. Germline assignment: CDR1 SGHRS and CDR2 YFSETQ. V shed 3 bases, J shed 9 bases, and the junction held 4 bases outside the gene matches. The CDR3 has 14 residues. The CDR3 is CASSSTSGSGIQYF. The CDR3 nucleotides are TGCGCCAGCAGCTCGACTAGCGGGAGTGGCATTCAGTACTTC.

The chain has TRBV20-1 and TRBJ2-7; 11 bases agree with TRBD2. After removal of 6 bases from V and 6 bases from J, the junction contained 7 bases not matched to a gene. This CDR3 region has 13 residues. Per germline, CDR1 DFQATT and CDR2 SNEGSKA (reference sequence). CDR3 nucleotide sequence: TGCAGTGCACTACTAGCGGGAGTCAGCGAGCAGTACTTC. This translates into CSALLAGVSEQYF.

The chain uses TRBV6-6 and TRBJ1-5, with 7 bases lining up with TRBD1. The CDR3 has 15 amino acids. Germline loops: CDR1 MNHNY, CDR2 SVGAGI (reference sequence). Unmatched junction bases numbered 7, after V lost 6 bases and J lost 2 bases. The CDR3: CASSPDRVGNQPQHF. The CDR3, as DNA: TGTGCCAGCAGCCCCGACAGGGTGGGCAATCAGCCCCAGCATTTT.

The rearrangement joins TRBV2 to TRBJ1-2; no clear D gene. The CDR3 covers 12 residues. Deletions cut 9 bases from V and 3 bases from J, with 11 bases between. Per germline, CDR1 SNHLY and CDR2 FYNNEI. The CDR3 reads CASESDYYGYTF. For the CDR3, the DNA is TGTGCCAGTGAGAGTGATTACTATGGCTACACCTTC.

Notes on this clonotype: A junction boundary mismatches the germline segment, possibly from a read error. V is TRBV12-3 or TRBV12-4 and J is TRBJ2-2; perhaps TRBD2 as D (7 bases). CDR3 size: 16 residues. As DNA, the CDR3 is TGTGCCAGCGACTCTACTAGGGGGGGGAACACCGGGGGGCTGTTTTTT. It specifies CASDSTRGGNTGGLFF.

This clonotype has only one observation. The V gene is TRBV5-1, the J gene TRBJ2-3; TRBD2 matches 7 bases. The CDR3 contains 15 residues. J lost 3 bases, V lost 4 bases, and 8 bases had no gene match. Germline lookup yields CDR1 SGHRS and CDR2 YFSETQ. The CDR3: CASSPGPGGTDTQYF. Written as DNA, the CDR3 is TGCGCCAGCAGCCCGGGACCGGGAGGTACAGATACGCAGTATTTT.

This chain uses TRBV2 with TRBJ2-1; D is undetermined. Trimming stripped 2 bases from V and 4 bases from J, with 12 bases between. The germline CDR1 and CDR2 sequences are SNHLY and FYNNEI. The CDR3 totals 15 residues. CDR3 nucleotide sequence: TGTGCCAGCAGTGAACAGGCCCGAGAATACAATGAGCAGTTCTTC. Protein: CASSEQAREYNEQFF.

The V call is TRBV20-1, the J call TRBJ2-7; TRBD2 might be the D (6 bases). The V gene's germline CDR1 is DFQATT and CDR2 SNEGSKA (reference sequence). There are 16 residues in the CDR3. V was clipped by 1 base and J by 0 bases, with 16 bases between them. The CDR3 here is CSARATGRPTSYEQYF. The CDR3 DNA reads TGCAGTGCTAGAGCCACGGGGAGGCCGACCTCCTACGAGCAGTACTTC.

A few counts support this clonotype. The chain uses TRBV12-3 or TRBV12-4 and TRBJ2-1; a weak D match, TRBD2 (7 bases). The end of the DNA fits TRBJ2-7 better, so the J call may be wrong. CDR3 size: 16 residues. CDR3 sequence (DNA): TGTGCCAGCAGTTTGGGAGGGGGTACAGGATACAATGAGCAGTACTTC. Encoded protein: CASSLGGGTGYNEQYF.

This sequence joins TRBV29-1 and TRBJ1-2; 10 bases align to TRBD1. Germline CDR1 is SQVTM and CDR2 is ANQGSEA. The CDR3 totals 13 residues. Trimming removed 6 bases from V and 2 bases from J; junction bases left unmatched: 3. CDR3 nucleotides: TGCAGCGTGACAGGGGGCGGAAACTATGGCTACACCTTC. It is translated as CSVTGGGNYGYTF. The entire variable domain, with the rest obtained from reference TRBV29-1 and TRBJ1-2, is as follows: SAVISQKPSRDICQRGTSLTIQCQVDSQVTMMFWYRQQPGQSLTLIATANQGSEATYESGFVIDKFPISRPNLTFSTLTVSNMSPEDSSIYLCSVTGGGNYGYTFGSGTRLTVV.

This clonotype was seen only a few times. This chain links TRBV20-1 with TRBJ2-7, with D possibly matching TRBD2 (5 bases). Germline CDR1 DFQATT, CDR2 SNEGSKA (reference sequence). The CDR3 extends over 14 amino acids. Trimming stripped 0 bases from V and 6 bases from J, with 15 bases between. CDR3 region: CSARDPRLLSEQYF. The CDR3 region has the DNA TGCAGTGCTAGAGATCCCCGACTACTTTCCGAGCAGTACTTC.

The chain recombines TRBV10-1 with TRBJ2-5; 10 bases fit TRBD2. The J call may be faulty, since TRBJ2-7 better matches the DNA end. Germline V gene sequence: CDR1 WNHNN, CDR2 SYGVQD (reference sequence). The CDR3 is made up of 15 amino acids. In DNA form, the CDR3 reads TGCGCCAGCAGTAGGCTAGCGGGAGTCGTCAACGAGCAGTACTTC. It codes for CASSRLAGVVNEQYF.

V usage is TRBV12-3 or TRBV12-4 and J usage is TRBJ2-1; TRBD2 might be the D (5 bases). The CDR3 consists of 14 residues. V was cut by 6 bases and J by 7 bases, with 16 bases left in between. Here the CDR3 DNA reads TGTGCCAGCAGCCACGATCGTACTAGTAATGAGCAGTTCTTC. Translation gives CASSHDRTSNEQFF.

This clonotype came up a few times. The rearrangement links TRBV12-3 or TRBV12-4 to TRBJ2-3, with 8 bases that match TRBD1. CDR3 length: 15 residues. With V trimmed by 4 bases and J by 0 bases, 3 bases remained unmatched. The CDR3 nucleotides are TGTGCCAGCAGTTGGGACAGGACTAGCACAGATACGCAGTATTTT. Protein sequence: CASSWDRTSTDTQYF.

The chain recombines TRBV7-9 with TRBJ2-3; D possibly matches TRBD1 or TRBD2 (5 bases each). Trimming shortened V by 5 bases and J by 5 bases, and 17 bases separated the two germline ends. Germline V gives CDR1 SEHNR, CDR2 FQNEAQ (reference sequence). The CDR3 contains 15 residues. The chain's CDR3 is CASSPLRESIDTQYF. The CDR3 nucleotides are TGTGCCAGCAGCCCCCTCAGGGAGAGTATAGATACGCAGTATTTT.

This clonotype has just a few counts. CDR3 amino acids: CSARPLAGGWDEQFF. CDR3 bases: TGCAGTGCTAGGCCACTAGCGGGGGGCTGGGATGAGCAGTTCTTC. The chain is built from TRBV20-1 and TRBJ2-1; 12 nucleotides align to TRBD2. Germline CDR1 is DFQATT and CDR2 is SNEGSKA (reference sequence). CDR3 length: 15 amino acids. J was trimmed by 8 bases and V by 3 bases; bases with no gene match: 8.

V usage is TRBV12-3 or TRBV12-4 and J usage is TRBJ1-4; 8 nucleotides match TRBD1. This CDR3 is 13 amino acids long. Losses at the gene ends were 7 bases for V and 8 bases for J; bases not matched to a gene: 6. This chain's CDR3 is CASKDRGGEKLFF. The CDR3 region has the DNA TGTGCCAGCAAAGACAGGGGAGGGGAAAAACTGTTTTTT.

The gene calls are TRBV29-1 and TRBJ1-1, with D perhaps matching TRBD1 (6 bases). CDR1 and CDR2 (germline): SQVTM, ANQGSEA. The CDR3 consists of 13 residues. V was shortened by 7 bases and J by 0 bases, with 12 bases between the two germline ends. DNA of the CDR3: TGCAGCGGCGACAGGCGCATGAACACTGAAGCTTTCTTT. Protein product: CSGDRRMNTEAFF.

In nucleotides, the CDR3 is TGCGCCAGCAGCCAGGGGACAGAGACTAACTATGGCTACACCTTC. It is translated as CASSQGTETNYGYTF. The rearrangement joins TRBV5-1 to TRBJ1-2; 7 bases align to TRBD1. Germline trimming cut 4 bases from V and 0 bases from J; bases unmatched to any gene: 6. The CDR3 is made up of 15 amino acids. The germline V gene encodes CDR1 SGHRS and CDR2 YFSETQ. The full variable domain, its missing parts supplied by reference TRBV5-1 and TRBJ1-2, is KAGVTQTPRYLIKTRGQQVTLSCSPISGHRSVSWYQQTPGQGLQFLFEYFSETQRNKGNFPGRFSGRQFSNSRSEMNVSTLELGDSALYLCASSQGTETNYGYTFGSGTRLTVV.